This T cell receptor (beta chain) is drawn from a study of T cell responses to AZD1222 COVID-19 vaccine. Study results and limitations: Vaccine-related CD4 TCRs covered spike, predominating at 160-218 and 743-854. It was only after the peak T cell response that any repertoires were sampled.

Method: immunoSEQ multiplex PCR; TCRdb's copy keeps in-frame clones and lacks some. The table includes roughly 110,000 clones, 90% detected once. A word on this clone: Its target is not known.

The sample in question was peripheral blood, obtained on day 0 of AZD1222 vaccination. This clonotype originated in an adult in good health.

DNA of the CDR3: TGTGCCAGCAGTGTTGAGATGACTAACTATGGCTACACCTTC. Its translation is CASSVEMTNYGYTF. The J gene is TRBJ1-2, the V gene TRBV2; D gene unclear. From germline, CDR1 is SNHLY and CDR2 FYNNEI. This CDR3 spans 14 amino acids. V dropped 4 bases and J dropped 0 bases, with 9 bases sitting between them.